Listed below are T cell receptor beta chains from one sample, sequenced in a study of CD8 T cells in Susac syndrome. TCRdb used MiXCR to reprocess the immunoSEQ multiplex PCR reads, holding one entry per CDR3 protein. The table lists 100,000 to 150,000 distinct CDR3 sequences, 90% to 95% of them singletons. Sequencing input: CD8+ T cells from PBMCs. Receptors originate from a human donor with Susac syndrome. The CDR3 runs from the conserved cysteine through the conserved F or W. The D gene is left open where the match is weak. Size is stated for part of the rows, as once, few or many counts, or as a class when the clone is expanded.

v_gene	abundance	j_gene	d_gene	CDR3nt	CDR3aa
TRBV5-1	once	TRBJ2-7	.	TGCGCCAGCAGCACGAGGACTGCCGCCTGGCACGAGCAGTACTTC	CASSTRTAAWHEQYF
TRBV6-6	.	TRBJ2-1	.	TGTGCCAGCAGTTCCCCAGGGGATGGGGACAATGAGCAGTTCTTC	CASSSPGDGDNEQFF
TRBV7-3	.	TRBJ1-2	TRBD1	TGTGCCAGCAGCCCGGGACAGGGAACGGACTACACCTTC	CASSPGQGTDYTF
TRBV14	once	TRBJ2-6	.	TGTGCCAGCAGCCAAGATAGGCGGGCTGTCGGGTTCGCTGGGGCCAACGTCCTGACTTTC	CASSQDRRAVGFAGANVLTF
TRBV6-2/TRBV6-3	.	TRBJ2-2	TRBD2	TGTGCCAGCAGTTTACTAGCGGGGGGAACCACGAACACCGGGGAGCTGTTTTTT	CASSLLAGGTTNTGELFF
TRBV30	.	TRBJ1-1	.	TGTGCCTGGAGCGTTGTCAGCAACACTGAAGCTTTCTTT	CAWSVVSNTEAFF
TRBV4-1	.	TRBJ2-5	.	TGCGCCAGCAGCCAAGAATCGCGGTTTCAGATTGAGACCCAGTACTTC	CASSQESRFQIETQYF
TRBV6-5	.	TRBJ2-1	.	TGTGCCAGCAGTTACTGGGGTGGTGAGCAGTTCTTC	CASSYWGGEQFF
TRBV5-1	.	TRBJ2-1	TRBD2	TGCGCCAGCAGCCCCCGAAGTAGCGGGATCCCATACAATGAGCAGTTCTTC	CASSPRSSGIPYNEQFF
TRBV5-6	.	TRBJ1-2	.	TGTGCCAGCAGCTCGAGGCAGTTTGCCGGCACCTTC	CASSSRQFAGTF
TRBV5-6	.	TRBJ2-1	TRBD1	TGTGCCAGCAGCTTGCTCAGGGGACAGGCCCTCGATGAGCAGTTCTTC	CASSLLRGQALDEQFF
TRBV7-6	.	TRBJ2-1	TRBD2	TGTGCCAGCAGCCCCGTCGAACGACTAGCGGGACCTAACAATGAGCAGTTCTTC	CASSPVERLAGPNNEQFF
TRBV7-9	.	TRBJ1-2	TRBD1	TGTGCCAGCAGCTTCGACAGGGGGCTCTATGGCTACACCTTC	CASSFDRGLYGYTF
TRBV7-9	.	TRBJ2-1	.	TGTGCCAGCAGCTTAGACGGGAACCTGAATGAGCAGTTCTTC	CASSLDGNLNEQFF
TRBV30	.	TRBJ2-2	.	TGTGCCTGGAGACAGGGTTGGGAGCTGTTTTTT	CAWRQGWELFF
TRBV2	.	TRBJ1-2	.	TGTGCCAGCAGTGAACTGGCGGATGGCTACACCTTC	CASSELADGYTF
TRBV30	.	TRBJ2-3	.	TGTGCCTGGAGTGTTAATGGTGCCACAGATACGCAGTATTTT	CAWSVNGATDTQYF
TRBV19	.	TRBJ1-2	.	TGTGCCAGTCTCCCTGGGTCCGGGGGCCAATACTTCTATGGCTACACCTTC	CASLPGSGGQYFYGYTF
TRBV6-5	.	TRBJ1-5	.	TGTGCCAGCAGCCGACAGTTCAATCAGCCCCAGCATTTT	CASSRQFNQPQHF
TRBV2	.	TRBJ1-3	.	TGTGCCAGCAGGGACGGAAACACCATATATTTT	CASRDGNTIYF
TRBV6-5	.	TRBJ2-7	.	TGTGCCAGCAGTTCTACATCAGCCGGCGAGCAGTACTTC	CASSSTSAGEQYF
TRBV30	.	TRBJ2-1	TRBD2	TGTGCCTGGAGGCTAGCGGGAGGGTACAATGAGCAGTTCTTC	CAWRLAGGYNEQFF
TRBV9	once	TRBJ2-7	.	TGTGCCAGCAGCGTAGAGACCGCAGGGTCCGGCGAGCAGTACTTC	CASSVETAGSGEQYF
TRBV6-5	.	TRBJ1-2	.	TGTGCCAGCAGTTCAGAAGGCATCTACAACTATGGCTACACCTTC	CASSSEGIYNYGYTF
TRBV28	.	TRBJ2-3	TRBD1	TGTGCCAGCAGGTGGACAGGGGACAGCACAGATACGCAGTATTTT	CASRWTGDSTDTQYF
TRBV5-1	.	TRBJ2-1	.	TGCGCCAGCAGCTTTGTGGAGGTTTCTGTCTCCTACAATGAGCAGTTCTTC	CASSFVEVSVSYNEQFF
TRBV12-3/TRBV12-4	.	TRBJ2-7	.	TGTGCCAGCAAAAGAGGGATTTACTCCTACGAGCAGTACTTC	CASKRGIYSYEQYF
TRBV6-2/TRBV6-3	.	TRBJ2-1	.	TGTGCCAGCAGTTACTCAGAAGGGTTTGGTGGGCAGTTCTTC	CASSYSEGFGGQFF
TRBV30	.	TRBJ1-1	.	TGTGCCTGGGCACACCAAGGGGCCACTGAAGCTTTCTTT	CAWAHQGATEAFF
TRBV9	.	TRBJ2-2	.	TGTGCCAGCAGCACCCAGAACACCGGGGAGCTGTTTTTT	CASSTQNTGELFF
TRBV7-9	.	TRBJ2-7	.	TGTGCCAGCAGCGCCAGCGTACAGTCCTACGAGCAGTACTTC	CASSASVQSYEQYF
TRBV7-2	.	TRBJ2-4	.	TGTGCCAGCAGCCAACCACAGGGATTCGACATTCAGTACTTC	CASSQPQGFDIQYF
TRBV6-6	.	TRBJ2-7	.	TGTGCCAGCAGTTATCGGACAGCCTCCTACGAGCAGTACTTC	CASSYRTASYEQYF
TRBV7-2	.	TRBJ1-5	TRBD1	TGTGCCAGCAGCCTAGGGGGAGGGGGCCGTCAGCCCCAGCATTTT	CASSLGGGGRQPQHF
TRBV29-1	.	TRBJ2-1	.	TGCAGCGTTGTTGCGGCAAGCTCCTACAATGAGCAGTTCTTC	CSVVAASSYNEQFF
TRBV20-1	.	TRBJ2-3	.	TGCAGTGCTAGAGAGCTTAACACAGATACGCAGTATTTT	CSARELNTDTQYF
TRBV20-1	.	TRBJ2-4	TRBD1	TGCAGTGCTAGAGGGCCAGGGGGCGTATACATTCAGTACTTC	CSARGPGGVYIQYF
TRBV25-1	once	TRBJ1-6	.	TGTGCCAGCAGTGCCCCACGAGAGAACAATTCACCCCTCCACTTT	CASSAPRENNSPLHF
TRBV6-4	.	TRBJ1-1	.	TGTGCCAGCAGTGATGGGGAGAACACTGAAGCTTTCTTT	CASSDGENTEAFF
TRBV5-6	.	TRBJ1-3	.	TGTGCCAGCTGTCCAGGGGATTTCCGTGGTACTGGAAACACCATATATTTT	CASCPGDFRGTGNTIYF
TRBV18	.	TRBJ2-7	.	TGTGCCAGCTCGTCGGGCCTCGCTTTGGAGCAGTACTTC	CASSSGLALEQYF
TRBV13	.	TRBJ2-3	TRBD2	TGTGCCAGCAGCGCCGGGCCTTCCAGCGGGGGTACGCAGTATTTT	CASSAGPSSGGTQYF
TRBV4-1	once	TRBJ2-5	.	TGCGCCAGCAGCCAATCCGGGACAACGCAAGAGACCCAGTACTTC	CASSQSGTTQETQYF
TRBV5-1	.	TRBJ2-2	TRBD1	TGCGCCAGCAGCTTGGTGGAGAGACAGGGGTATAACACCGGGGAGCTGTTTTTT	CASSLVERQGYNTGELFF
TRBV7-2	.	TRBJ2-1	TRBD2	TGTGCCAGCAGCTTAGGGGTCAGCGGGAGCAGGTCCTACAATGAGCAGTTCTTC	CASSLGVSGSRSYNEQFF
TRBV11-2	.	TRBJ2-7	.	TGTGCCAGCAGCAGGGGACTTAGCTACGAGCAGTACTTC	CASSRGLSYEQYF